This T cell receptor (beta chain) was sequenced during a study of OX40 agonist ivuxolimab in advanced cancers. Looking at the study overall: The dose-escalation cohort had hepatocellular carcinoma, melanoma, renal cell or head and neck cancer.

Study-wide results and limits: Expanded clones were, on average, more numerous in CD8+ T cells than in CD4+.

For this clone: Its antigen is undetermined.

The repertoire was sequenced with immunoSEQ multiplex PCR; TCRdb's copy has only in-frame clones and lacks some. The sample includes around 51,000 clones, around 77% of them seen just once. Specimen: CD4+ or CD8+ T cells sorted from blood, collected in a trial of the OX40 agonist ivuxolimab. The clonotype originates from an adult with an advanced solid tumor such as melanoma, head and neck, liver or kidney cancer.

Here the CDR3 reads CASSIFENTEAFF. The CDR3 DNA follows: TGTGCCAGTAGTATATTTGAGAACACTGAAGCTTTCTTT. V is TRBV19 and J is TRBJ1-1; no definite D call. The germline V gene encodes CDR1 LNHDA and CDR2 SQIVND (reference sequence). V gave up 2 bases and J gave up 1 base, with 5 bases separating them. The CDR3 runs to 13 residues.